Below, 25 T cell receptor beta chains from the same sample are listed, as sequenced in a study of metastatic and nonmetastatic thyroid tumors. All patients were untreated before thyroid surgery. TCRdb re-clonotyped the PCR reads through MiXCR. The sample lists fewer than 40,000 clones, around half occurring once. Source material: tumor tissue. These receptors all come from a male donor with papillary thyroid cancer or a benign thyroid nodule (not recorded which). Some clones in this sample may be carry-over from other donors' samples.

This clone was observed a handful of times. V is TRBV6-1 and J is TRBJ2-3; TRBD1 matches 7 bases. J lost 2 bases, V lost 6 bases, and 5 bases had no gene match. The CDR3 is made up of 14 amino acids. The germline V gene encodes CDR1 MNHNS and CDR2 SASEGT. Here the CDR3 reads CASSQGQITDTQYF. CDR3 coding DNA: TGTGCCAGCAGCCAGGGACAGATCACAGATACGCAGTATTTT.

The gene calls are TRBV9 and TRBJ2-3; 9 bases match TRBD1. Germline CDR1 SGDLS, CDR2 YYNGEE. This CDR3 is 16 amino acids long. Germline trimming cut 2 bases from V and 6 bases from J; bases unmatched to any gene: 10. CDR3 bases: TGTGCCAGCAGCGTGAGGAGCGGGACAGGGCTGGATACGCAGTATTTT. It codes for CASSVRSGTGLDTQYF.

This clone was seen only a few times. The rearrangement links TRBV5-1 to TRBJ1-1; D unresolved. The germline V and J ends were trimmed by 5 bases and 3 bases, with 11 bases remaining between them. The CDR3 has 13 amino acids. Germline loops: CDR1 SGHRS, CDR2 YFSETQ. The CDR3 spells CASRWGPDTEAFF. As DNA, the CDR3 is TGCGCCAGCAGATGGGGTCCAGACACTGAAGCTTTCTTT.

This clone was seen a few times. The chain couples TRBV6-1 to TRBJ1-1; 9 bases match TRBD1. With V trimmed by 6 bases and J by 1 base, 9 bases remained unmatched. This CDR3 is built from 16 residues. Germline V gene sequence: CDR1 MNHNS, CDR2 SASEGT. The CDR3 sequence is CASRTHRGPTNTEAFF. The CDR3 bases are TGTGCCAGCAGGACCCACAGGGGGCCCACGAACACTGAAGCTTTCTTT.

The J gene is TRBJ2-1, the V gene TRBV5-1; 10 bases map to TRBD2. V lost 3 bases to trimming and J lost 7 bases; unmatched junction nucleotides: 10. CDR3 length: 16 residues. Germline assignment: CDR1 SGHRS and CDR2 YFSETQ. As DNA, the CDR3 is TGCGCCAGCAGCTCCCATATTACTAGCGGGAAGAATGAGCAGTTCTTC. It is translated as CASSSHITSGKNEQFF.

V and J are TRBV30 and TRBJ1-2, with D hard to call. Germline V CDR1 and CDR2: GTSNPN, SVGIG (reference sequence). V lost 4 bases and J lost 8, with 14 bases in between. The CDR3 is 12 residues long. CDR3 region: CAWIGVEVGYTF. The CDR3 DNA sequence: TGTGCCTGGATTGGAGTAGAGGTGGGCTACACCTTC.

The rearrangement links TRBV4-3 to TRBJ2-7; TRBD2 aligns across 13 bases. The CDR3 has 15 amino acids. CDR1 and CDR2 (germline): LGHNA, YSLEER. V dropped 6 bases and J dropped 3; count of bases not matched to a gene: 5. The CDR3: CASSFGLAGDYEQYF. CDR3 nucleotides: TGCGCCAGCAGTTTCGGACTAGCGGGAGACTACGAGCAGTACTTC.

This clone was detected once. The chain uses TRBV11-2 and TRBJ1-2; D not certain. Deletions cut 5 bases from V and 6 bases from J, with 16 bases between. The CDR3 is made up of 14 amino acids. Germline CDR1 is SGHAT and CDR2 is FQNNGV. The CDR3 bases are TGTGCCAGCAGCCCGAGTTCGATGGATCATGGCTACACCTTC. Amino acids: CASSPSSMDHGYTF.

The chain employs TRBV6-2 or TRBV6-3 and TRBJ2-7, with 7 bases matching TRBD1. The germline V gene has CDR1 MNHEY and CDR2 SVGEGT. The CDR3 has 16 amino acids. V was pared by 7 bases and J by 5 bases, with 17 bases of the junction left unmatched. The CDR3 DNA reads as TGTGCCAGCACCAGAACAGGGGAACTCGTTTCTGACGAGCAGTACTTC. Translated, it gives CASTRTGELVSDEQYF.

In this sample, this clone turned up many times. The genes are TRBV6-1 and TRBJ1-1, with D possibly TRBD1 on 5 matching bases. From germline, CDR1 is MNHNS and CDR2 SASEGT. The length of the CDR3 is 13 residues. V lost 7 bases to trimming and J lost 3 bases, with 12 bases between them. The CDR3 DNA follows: TGTGCCAGCACCCGCCAGGGCCACACTGAAGCTTTCTTT. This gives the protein CASTRQGHTEAFF.

The CDR3: CASSLRASGHNGEQYF. CDR3 nucleotide sequence: TGTGCCAGCAGCCTCAGGGCTAGCGGACATAATGGGGAGCAGTACTTC. The chain carries TRBV11-1 and TRBJ2-7; 7 bases line up with TRBD2. V was clipped by 5 bases and J by 7 bases; unmatched bases: 17. This CDR3 is 16 amino acids long. CDR1 and CDR2 from the germline V gene are SGHAT and FQDESV (reference sequence).

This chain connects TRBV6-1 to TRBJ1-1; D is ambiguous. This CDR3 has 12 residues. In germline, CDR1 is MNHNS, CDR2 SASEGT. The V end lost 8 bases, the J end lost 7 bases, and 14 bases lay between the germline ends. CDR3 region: CASRNPGVEAFF. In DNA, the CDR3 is TGTGCCAGCCGCAACCCCGGGGTTGAAGCTTTCTTT.

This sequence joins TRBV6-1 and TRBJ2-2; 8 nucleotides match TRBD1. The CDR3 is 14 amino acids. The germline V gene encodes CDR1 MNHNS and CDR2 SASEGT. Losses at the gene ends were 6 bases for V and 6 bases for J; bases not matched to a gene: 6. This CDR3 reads CASRAGGLAGELFF. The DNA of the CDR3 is TGTGCCAGCAGAGCAGGGGGCTTGGCCGGGGAGCTGTTTTTT.

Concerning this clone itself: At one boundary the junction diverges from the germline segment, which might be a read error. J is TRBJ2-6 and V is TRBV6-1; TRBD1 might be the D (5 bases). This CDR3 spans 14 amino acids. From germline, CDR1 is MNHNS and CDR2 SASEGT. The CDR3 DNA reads TGTGCCAGCAGCGCACACTCTGGGGCCAACTTCCTGACTTTC. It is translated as CASSAHSGANFLTF.

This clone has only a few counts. The CDR3 loop reads CASSARVQETQYF. DNA for the CDR3: TGTGCCAGCAGTGCCCGGGTCCAAGAGACCCAGTACTTC. V usage is TRBV6-5 and J usage is TRBJ2-5; D is uncertain. This CDR3 has 13 amino acids. Germline loops: CDR1 MNHEY, CDR2 SVGAGI. Trimming cost V 5 bases and J 1 base, with 8 bases left between them.

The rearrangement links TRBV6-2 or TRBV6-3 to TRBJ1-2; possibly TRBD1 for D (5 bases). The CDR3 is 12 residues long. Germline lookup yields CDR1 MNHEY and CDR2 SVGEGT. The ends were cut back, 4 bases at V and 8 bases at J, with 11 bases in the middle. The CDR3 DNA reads TGTGCCAGCAGTTTGGGGGGGTGGGGCTACACCTTC. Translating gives CASSLGGWGYTF.

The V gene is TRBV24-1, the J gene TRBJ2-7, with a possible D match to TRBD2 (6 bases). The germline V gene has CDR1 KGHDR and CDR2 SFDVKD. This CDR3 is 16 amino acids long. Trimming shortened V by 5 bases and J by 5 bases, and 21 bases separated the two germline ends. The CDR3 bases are TGTGCCACCAGTGGTCCGAGAGGGGACTCCACCCACGAGCAGTACTTC. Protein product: CATSGPRGDSTHEQYF.

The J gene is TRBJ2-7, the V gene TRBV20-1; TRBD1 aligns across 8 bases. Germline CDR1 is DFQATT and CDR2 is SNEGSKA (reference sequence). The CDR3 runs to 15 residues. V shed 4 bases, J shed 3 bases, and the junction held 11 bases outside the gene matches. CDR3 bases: TGCAGTGCTACGAAAGGGACAGGACTCGGCTACGAGCAGTACTTC. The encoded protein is CSATKGTGLGYEQYF.

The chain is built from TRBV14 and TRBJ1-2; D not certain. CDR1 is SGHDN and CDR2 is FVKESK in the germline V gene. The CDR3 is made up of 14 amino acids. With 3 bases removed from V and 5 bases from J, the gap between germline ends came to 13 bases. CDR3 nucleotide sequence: TGTGCCAGCAGCCATTCACGGGCGCAGTATGGCTACACCTTC. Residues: CASSHSRAQYGYTF.

The CDR3 is CASSGDRNSPLHF. CDR3 DNA: TGTGCCAGCAGCGGGGACAGAAATTCACCCCTCCACTTT. The V gene is TRBV6-1, the J gene TRBJ1-6; 7 bases agree with TRBD1. CDR3 size: 13 residues. J was trimmed by 7 bases and V by 6 bases; bases with no gene match: 3. The germline gives CDR1 MNHNS, CDR2 SASEGT.

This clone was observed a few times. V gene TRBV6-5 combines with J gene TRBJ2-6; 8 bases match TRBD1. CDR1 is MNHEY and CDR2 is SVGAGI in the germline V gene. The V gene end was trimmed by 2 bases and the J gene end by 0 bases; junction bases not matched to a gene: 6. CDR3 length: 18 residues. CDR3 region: CASSYGQGKFSGANVLTF. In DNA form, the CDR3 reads TGTGCCAGCAGTTACGGACAGGGAAAATTCTCTGGGGCCAACGTCCTGACTTTC.

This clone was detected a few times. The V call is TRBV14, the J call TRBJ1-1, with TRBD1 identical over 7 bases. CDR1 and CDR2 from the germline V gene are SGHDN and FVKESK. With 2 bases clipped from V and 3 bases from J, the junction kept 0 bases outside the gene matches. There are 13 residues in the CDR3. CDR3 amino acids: CASSQQGDTEAFF. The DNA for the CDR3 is TGTGCCAGCAGCCAACAGGGGGACACTGAAGCTTTCTTT. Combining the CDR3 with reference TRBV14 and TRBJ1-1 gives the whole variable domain EAGVTQFPSHSVIEKGQTVTLRCDPISGHDNLYWYRRVMGKEIKFLLHFVKESKQDESGMPNNRFLAERTGGTYSTLKVQPAELEDSGVYFCASSQQGDTEAFFGQGTRLTVV.

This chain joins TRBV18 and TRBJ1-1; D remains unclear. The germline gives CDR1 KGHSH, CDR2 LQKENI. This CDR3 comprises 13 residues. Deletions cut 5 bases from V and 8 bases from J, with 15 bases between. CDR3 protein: CASSKSDFAEAFF. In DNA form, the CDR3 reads TGTGCCAGCTCAAAAAGTGACTTCGCAGAAGCTTTCTTT.

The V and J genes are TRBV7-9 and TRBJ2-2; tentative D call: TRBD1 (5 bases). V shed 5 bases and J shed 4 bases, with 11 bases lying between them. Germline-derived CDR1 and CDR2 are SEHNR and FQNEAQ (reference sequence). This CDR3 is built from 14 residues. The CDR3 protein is CASSPRQFTGELFF. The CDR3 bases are TGTGCCAGCAGCCCCCGACAGTTCACCGGGGAGCTGTTTTTT.

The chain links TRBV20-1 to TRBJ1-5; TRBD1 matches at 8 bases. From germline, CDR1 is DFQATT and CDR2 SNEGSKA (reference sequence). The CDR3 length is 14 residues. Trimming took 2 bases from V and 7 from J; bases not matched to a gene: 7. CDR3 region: CSARSQGAGQPQHF. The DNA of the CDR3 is TGCAGTGCTAGAAGTCAGGGGGCGGGACAGCCCCAGCATTTT.